This passage covers 32 T cell receptor beta chains from one sample sequenced in a study of T cell repertoires in cytomegalovirus infection. Each CDR3 protein gets one entry after TCRdb re-called the reads with MiXCR. The table has roughly 500,000 distinct CDR3 sequences, 16% seen once. Input material: CD8+ T cells from PBMCs. The receptors shown here come from a human donor in good health (CMV status not recorded). Some clones in this sample may be carry-over from other donors' samples.

This clonotype showed up just a few times. The V gene is TRBV9, the J gene TRBJ1-2, with a possible D match to TRBD1 (5 bases). The V gene's germline CDR1 is SGDLS and CDR2 YYNGEE. This CDR3 is 18 amino acids long. V was trimmed by 0 bases and J by 0 bases, leaving 18 bases between them. CDR3 sequence (DNA): TGTGCCAGCAGCGTAGGAGGGGAGCCGACCTCTGCTAACTATGGCTACACCTTC. It encodes CASSVGGEPTSANYGYTF.

The sample holds a few counts of this clonotype. V usage is TRBV4-2 and J usage is TRBJ2-1; weak D call: TRBD1 (5 bases). Germline CDR1 and CDR2: LGHNA and YNFKEQ. The CDR3 is 17 amino acids. With 4 bases removed from V and 7 bases from J, the gap between germline ends came to 23 bases. The CDR3 loop is CASSRRRWEQVVNEQFF. CDR3 coding DNA: TGTGCCAGCAGCCGAAGACGGTGGGAACAGGTGGTGAATGAGCAGTTCTTC.

This clonotype occurred many times. V and J are TRBV11-2 and TRBJ1-2, with 9 bases lining up with TRBD1. This CDR3 has 18 residues. V gave up 1 base and J gave up 4 bases; unmatched junction bases: 13. Per germline, CDR1 SGHAT and CDR2 FQNNGV. CDR3 DNA: TGTGCCAGCAGCTTAGGACCGGGACAGGGAGGTGTTGCCTATGGCTACACCTTC. Residues: CASSLGPGQGGVAYGYTF.

In its sample, this clonotype was seen many times. V is TRBV7-2 and J is TRBJ2-5, with D possibly matching TRBD2 (5 bases). This CDR3 comprises 18 residues. Per germline, CDR1 SGHTA and CDR2 FQGNSA. Trimming stripped 1 base from V and 1 base from J, with 19 bases between. The CDR3 sequence is CASSLEAERSSGQETQYF. The CDR3 bases are TGTGCCAGCAGCTTAGAAGCGGAGCGGAGCTCGGGCCAAGAGACCCAGTACTTC.

A few counts support this clonotype. The rearrangement links TRBV20-1 to TRBJ2-3, with D possibly TRBD1 on 5 matching bases. Germline V gene sequence: CDR1 DFQATT, CDR2 SNEGSKA (reference sequence). CDR3 length: 18 amino acids. Trimming removed 6 bases at V and 3 bases at J, with 28 bases between. The chain's CDR3 is CSAKQAGNTSLRTDTQYF. CDR3 bases: TGCAGTGCAAAGCAGGCAGGGAACACCTCCCTAAGAACAGATACGCAGTATTTT.

This clonotype was seen a handful of times. The J gene is TRBJ1-2, the V gene TRBV20-1, with 7 nucleotides matching TRBD1. Trimming at V came to 6 bases and at J to 2 bases, leaving 9 bases not matched to a gene. The CDR3 loop spans 14 amino acids. CDR1 and CDR2 (germline): DFQATT, SNEGSKA (reference sequence). The CDR3 nucleotides are TGCAGTGCAGAATCCGGGACAGTCAACTATGGCTACACCTTC. Residues: CSAESGTVNYGYTF.

At least ten counts were recorded for this clonotype. The CDR3 sequence is CASNKEAGSPYEQYF. The CDR3 DNA follows: TGCGCCAGCAACAAGGAGGCAGGATCTCCCTACGAGCAGTACTTC. This chain uses TRBV4-1 with TRBJ2-7; TRBD2 might be the D (5 bases). The CDR3 has 15 residues. Germline V gene data show CDR1 as MGHRA and CDR2 as YSYEKL. Trimming pared 7 bases from V and 2 bases from J, leaving 18 bases between.

This clonotype has ten or more counts. This sequence joins TRBV7-6 and TRBJ2-7; D might be TRBD1 (5 bases). V dropped 5 bases and J dropped 3 bases, with 14 bases sitting between them. Germline-derived CDR1 and CDR2 are SGHVS and FNYEAQ. This CDR3 comprises 14 residues. In DNA, the CDR3 is TGTGCCAGCAGCCACCCTCCCGACAGCTACGAGCAGTACTTC. Translated: CASSHPPDSYEQYF.

At least ten counts were recorded for this clonotype. CDR3 in amino acids: CASGDSRYNEQFF. In DNA, the CDR3 is TGTGCCAGCGGGGACTCCCGATACAATGAGCAGTTCTTC. V gene TRBV27 combines with J gene TRBJ2-1; a possible D gene is TRBD2 (6 bases). The CDR3 covers 13 residues. Germline V lookup: CDR1 MNHEY, CDR2 SMNVEV (reference sequence). V gave up 8 bases and J gave up 4 bases, with 12 bases separating them.

J is TRBJ1-1 and V is TRBV6-6, with no clear D. Germline-derived CDR1 and CDR2 are MNHNY and SVGAGI (reference sequence). The CDR3 totals 14 residues. Between the trimmed V and J ends, which lost 0 bases and 1 base, there was a span of 6 bases. CDR3 amino acids: CASSYSGSNTEAFF. The CDR3 DNA is TGTGCCAGCAGTTACTCAGGGTCGAACACTGAAGCTTTCTTT.

This clonotype was observed many times. The chain employs TRBV7-3 and TRBJ2-1; maybe TRBD1 (5 bases). Germline V CDR1 and CDR2: SGHTA, FQGTGA. Trimming removed 2 bases at V and 8 bases at J, with 16 bases between. The length of the CDR3 is 15 residues. CDR3 amino acids: CASSLSGASLDEQFF. In nucleotides, the CDR3 is TGTGCCAGCAGCTTATCTGGGGCGAGCTTGGATGAGCAGTTCTTC.

This clonotype was seen a few times. This chain connects TRBV5-1 to TRBJ1-2; TRBD1 might be the D (5 bases). CDR1 is SGHRS, CDR2 YFSETQ, per germline. This CDR3 is built from 15 residues. The V end lost 4 bases, the J end lost 4 bases, and 17 bases lay between the germline ends. The CDR3 protein is CASSPPGRTLYGYTF. The CDR3 nucleotides are TGCGCCAGCAGCCCGCCCGGACGGACACTCTATGGCTACACCTTC.

This clonotype was seen many times. The rearrangement joins TRBV11-2 to TRBJ1-2; D unresolved. V was clipped by 5 bases and J by 4 bases, with 17 bases between them. The CDR3 extends over 15 amino acids. Looked up from germline, CDR1 is SGHAT and CDR2 is FQNNGV. As DNA, the CDR3 is TGTGCCAGCAGCGCGAATTTGTGGGGTACCTATGGCTACACCTTC. Residues: CASSANLWGTYGYTF. Full variable domain (outside the CDR3, taken from reference TRBV11-2 and TRBJ1-2): EAGVAQSPRYKIIEKRQSVAFWCNPISGHATLYWYQQILGQGPKLLIQFQNNGVVDDSQLPKDRFSAERLKGVDSTLKIQPAKLEDSAVYLCASSANLWGTYGYTFGSGTRLTVV.

This clonotype was seen at least ten times. The chain links TRBV5-4 to TRBJ2-3; tentatively, D is TRBD2 (5 bases). Trimming removed 0 bases at V and 0 bases at J, with 8 bases between. Germline CDR1 SGHNT, CDR2 YYREEE (reference sequence). CDR3 size: 15 residues. The chain's CDR3 is CASSLERGSTDTQYF. CDR3 DNA: TGTGCCAGCAGCTTGGAACGGGGTAGCACAGATACGCAGTATTTT.

On this clonotype itself: Relative to the germline gene, one junction end is altered; a read error may explain this. The gene calls are TRBV5-1 and TRBJ2-1; D gene uncertain. The CDR3 spans 12 residues. Germline V gene sequence: CDR1 SGHRS, CDR2 YFSETQ. The CDR3 spells CASSFSINEQCF. The CDR3 DNA reads TGCGCCAGCTCCTTTTCCATCAATGAGCAGTGCTTC.

This rearrangement joins TRBV19 to TRBJ1-1; D not certain. This CDR3 comprises 14 residues. Germline lookup yields CDR1 LNHDA and CDR2 SQIVND (reference sequence). Between the trimmed V and J ends, which lost 1 base and 1 base, there was a span of 7 bases. This CDR3 is CASSIAGSNTEAFF. The CDR3 DNA is TGTGCCAGTAGTATAGCCGGATCGAACACTGAAGCTTTCTTT. The whole variable domain, remainder taken from reference TRBV19 and TRBJ1-1, is DGGITQSPKYLFRKEGQNVTLSCEQNLNHDAMYWYRQDPGQGLRLIYYSQIVNDFQKGDIAEGYSVSREKKESFPLTVTSAQKNPTAFYLCASSIAGSNTEAFFGQGTRLTVV.

This clonotype was observed at least ten times. The chain employs TRBV27 and TRBJ2-7, with D perhaps TRBD2 (7 bases). CDR3 length: 15 amino acids. Germline-derived CDR1 and CDR2 are MNHEY and SMNVEV (reference sequence). Trimming left V 7 bases short and J 3 bases short, with 19 bases between. The CDR3 DNA reads as TGTGCCAGCACCCCCCGCGGGGGCCGACACTACGAGCAGTACTTC. Encoded protein: CASTPRGGRHYEQYF.

This clonotype occurred many times. The V and J genes are TRBV12-3 or TRBV12-4 and TRBJ1-6, with 7 bases lining up with TRBD1. V lost 3 bases to trimming and J lost 1 base; unmatched junction nucleotides: 12. The CDR3 extends over 19 amino acids. The CDR3 DNA follows: TGTGCCAGCAGTTTTGAGGGGGCGAGTTTAAGATCCTATAATTCACCCCTCCACTTT. This gives the protein CASSFEGASLRSYNSPLHF.

This clonotype was seen many times. V is TRBV7-2 and J is TRBJ2-7; D is uncertain. This CDR3 contains 15 residues. Germline-derived CDR1 and CDR2 are SGHTA and FQGNSA. V shed 4 bases and J shed 3 bases, with 16 bases lying between them. The chain's CDR3 is CASSSLDMARYEQYF. The CDR3 DNA reads as TGTGCCAGCAGCTCCCTAGATATGGCGCGCTACGAGCAGTACTTC. Based on the CDR3 plus reference TRBV7-2 and TRBJ2-7, the full variable domain is GAGVSQSPSNKVTEKGKDVELRCDPISGHTALYWYRQSLGQGLEFLIYFQGNSAPDKSGLPSDRFSAERTGGSVSTLTIQRTQQEDSAVYLCASSSLDMARYEQYFGPGTRLTVT.

The chain joins TRBV27 to TRBJ2-2; tentative D call: TRBD1 (6 bases). V shed 4 bases and J shed 6 bases, with 15 bases lying between them. Germline assignment: CDR1 MNHEY and CDR2 SMNVEV (reference sequence). The length of the CDR3 is 15 residues. CDR3 residues: CASSSNHQGPGELFF. In DNA form, the CDR3 reads TGTGCCAGCAGTTCTAACCACCAGGGGCCCGGGGAGCTGTTTTTT.

This clonotype has a count of ten or more. The chain uses TRBV11-3 and TRBJ2-1; D may be TRBD1 (6 bases). The CDR3 consists of 15 residues. Trimming shortened V by 2 bases and J by 6 bases, and 14 bases separated the two germline ends. CDR1 and CDR2 (germline): SGHNT, YENEEA. For the CDR3, the DNA is TGTGCCAGCAGCTTAACGGTGGACAGCACCAATGAGCAGTTCTTC. Translated: CASSLTVDSTNEQFF.

For this clonotype: Being one base from a much bigger clone, this may be a read error. This chain connects TRBV7-3 to TRBJ2-5, with 9 bases matching TRBD2. This CDR3 comprises 13 residues. Germline CDR1 is SGHTA and CDR2 is FQGTGA. The DNA for the CDR3 is TGTGCCAGCAGCTCGGGACTAGCAGAGAACCAGTACTTC. Translation gives CASSSGLAENQYF.

This clonotype was picked up a small number of times. V gene TRBV4-2 combines with J gene TRBJ1-3; no reliable D call. The CDR3 is made up of 16 amino acids. Germline V gene sequence: CDR1 LGHNA, CDR2 YNFKEQ. V was trimmed by 1 base and J by 0 bases, leaving 10 bases between them. The CDR3 region has the DNA TGTGCCAGCAGCCAAGGAACCGTTAGCTCTGGAAACACCATATATTTT. This gives the protein CASSQGTVSSGNTIYF.

A note on this clonotype: This clone may be a read error of a much larger clone one base away. CDR3 bases: TGTGTCAGCAGCTTGGCCAATGGACCAGGTTATGGCTACACCTTC. It is translated as CVSSLANGPGYGYTF. The V call is TRBV7-6, the J call TRBJ1-2; no definite D call. The CDR3 has 15 residues. Germline values: CDR1 SGHVS, CDR2 FNYEAQ.

This clonotype was seen a few times. The DNA of the CDR3 is TGTGCCAGCAGCTGGACAGGGGGCGGGAACTACGAGCAGTACTTC. Its protein product is CASSWTGGGNYEQYF. V is TRBV11-2 and J is TRBJ2-7; 11 bases are a match to TRBD1. Germline CDR1 and CDR2: SGHAT and FQNNGV. This CDR3 has 15 amino acids. Trimming took 4 bases from V and 3 from J; bases not matched to a gene: 5.

The V gene is TRBV20-1, the J gene TRBJ1-2; 11 bases are shared with TRBD1. The CDR3 is made up of 16 amino acids. The J segment lost 4 bases and the V segment lost 0 bases, leaving 7 bases of the junction unmatched. The germline gives CDR1 DFQATT, CDR2 SNEGSKA (reference sequence). The CDR3 coding sequence is TGCAGTGCTAGAGATAGGAGGACAGGGGGCTCCTATGGCTACACCTTC. Its translation is CSARDRRTGGSYGYTF.

This clonotype came up many times. The chain is built from TRBV28 and TRBJ2-1; TRBD2 agrees at 14 bases. This CDR3 has 17 amino acids. The V and J ends lost 7 bases and 8 bases, in that order; junction bases with no gene match: 13. Germline CDR1 and CDR2: MDHEN and SYDVKM. This CDR3 is CASTPRDGTSGRDEQFF. The CDR3, as DNA: TGTGCCAGCACTCCAAGGGACGGGACTAGCGGGAGAGATGAGCAGTTCTTC.

The V and J genes are TRBV20-1 and TRBJ2-2; no definite D call. Trimming left V 0 bases short and J 1 base short, with 6 bases between. Per germline, CDR1 DFQATT and CDR2 SNEGSKA (reference sequence). This CDR3 spans 14 amino acids. CDR3 in amino acids: CSARDPGNTGELFF. In DNA, the CDR3 is TGCAGTGCTAGAGATCCGGGGAACACCGGGGAGCTGTTTTTT.

Points on this clonotype: Lacking the conserved final phenylalanine or tryptophan, this CDR3 likely reflects a read error. The V gene is TRBV5-4, the J gene TRBJ2-1; D unresolved. Trimming pared 0 bases from V and 7 bases from J, leaving 14 bases between. The length of the CDR3 is 15 residues. The germline CDR1 and CDR2 sequences are SGHNT and YYREEE (reference sequence). CDR3 coding DNA: TGTGCCAGCAGCTTGGTCAGAGGAGACGGGAATGAGCAGTTCTCC. Protein: CASSLVRGDGNEQFS.

As to this clonotype: One end of the junction varies from germline; a read error may be responsible. The J gene is TRBJ2-7, the V gene TRBV5-1, with D perhaps given as TRBD1 or TRBD2 (5 bases each). This CDR3 has 15 amino acids. Germline V lookup: CDR1 SGHRS, CDR2 YFSETQ. The CDR3 nucleotides read TGCGCCAACAGCTTGGCCGGGGCTAGCCGTCCCGAGCAGTACTTC. Amino acids: CANSLAGASRPEQYF.

The sample holds many counts of this clonotype. This chain connects TRBV6-6 to TRBJ2-7; D is uncertain. From germline, CDR1 is MNHNY and CDR2 SVGAGI (reference sequence). Trimming left V 5 bases short and J 7 bases short, with 24 bases between. This CDR3 is 16 amino acids long. The DNA for the CDR3 is TGTGCCAGCAGTATCGCCGGGCCCCAAAGAGCGTTTGAGCAGTACTTC. It encodes CASSIAGPQRAFEQYF.

At least ten counts were recorded for this clonotype. CDR3 bases: TGTGCCAGCAGCTCCGGAGACAATGAGCAGTTCTTC. This translates into CASSSGDNEQFF. This chain joins TRBV12-3 or TRBV12-4 and TRBJ2-1, with D hard to call. The V end was cut by 6 bases, the J end by 5 bases, with 8 bases between. The CDR3 is 12 amino acids.